The 29 T cell receptor beta chains given below trace back to one sample, sequenced in a study of cytomegalovirus exposure and HLA in healthy donors. Both 60 Vbeta primers and 13 Jbeta primers went into the PCR. Some clones are missing from TCRdb's copy, which holds only in-frame ones; the method was immunoSEQ multiplex PCR. This sample has 150,000 to 160,000 clones; about 80% occur once, and the top ten carry 9.5% to 15%. The sample taken for sequencing was PBMCs. These receptors came from a man aged 25-40 years in good health and CMV-seropositive.

The chain uses TRBV28 and TRBJ2-7; D possibly corresponds to TRBD1 (6 bases). The germline V gene encodes CDR1 MDHEN and CDR2 SYDVKM. The CDR3 is 12 residues long. The V and J ends lost 2 bases and 9 bases respectively, with 11 bases between them. CDR3 nucleotide sequence: TGTGCCAGCAGTTTACCCTCGACAGGGCAGTACTTC. This translates into CASSLPSTGQYF.

This clone was found a few times. This sample includes further DNA sequences coding for the same CDR3. The chain is built from TRBV6-5 and TRBJ1-2; 7 bases agree with TRBD1. J lost 8 bases, V lost 7 bases, and 7 bases had no gene match. This CDR3 has 12 amino acids. From germline, CDR1 is MNHEY and CDR2 SVGAGI. CDR3 in amino acids: CASTNRGKGYTF. CDR3 nucleotide sequence: TGTGCCAGCACCAACAGGGGAAAGGGCTACACCTTC.

V and J are TRBV5-1 and TRBJ2-2; D is possibly TRBD2 (6 bases). Germline V gene lookup returns CDR1 SGHRS and CDR2 YFSETQ. Trimming took 4 bases from V and 0 from J, leaving 10 bases between them. There are 15 residues in the CDR3. The CDR3 is CASSPTRPNTGELFF. The CDR3 DNA is TGCGCCAGCAGCCCGACTAGACCGAACACCGGGGAGCTGTTTTTT.

The chain couples TRBV28 to TRBJ2-6, with 7 bases that match TRBD1. Trimming at V came to 6 bases and at J to 4 bases, leaving 6 bases not matched to a gene. CDR3 length equals 15 residues. Germline-derived CDR1 and CDR2 are MDHEN and SYDVKM. The CDR3 sequence: CASRGRTGGANVLTF. CDR3 DNA: TGTGCCAGCAGGGGAAGGACAGGCGGGGCCAACGTCCTGACTTTC.

This chain links TRBV27 with TRBJ2-2; maybe TRBD1 (5 bases). Germline V gene data show CDR1 as MNHEY and CDR2 as SMNVEV (reference sequence). V lost 2 bases to trimming and J lost 1 base, with 11 bases between them. CDR3 length: 16 amino acids. CDR3 nucleotides: TGTGCCAGCAGTTTAAAAGGGGCTCGGAACACCGGGGAGCTGTTTTTT. Translation gives CASSLKGARNTGELFF.

This chain links TRBV28 with TRBJ1-1; weak D call: TRBD1 (6 bases). From germline, CDR1 is MDHEN and CDR2 SYDVKM. The CDR3 contains 14 residues. V lost 6 bases, J lost 0 bases, and 11 bases lay in between. As DNA, the CDR3 is TGTGCCAGCAGCCTACAGGGTGTGAACACTGAAGCTTTCTTT. It specifies CASSLQGVNTEAFF.

V is TRBV4-1 and J is TRBJ1-2; tentatively, D is TRBD1 (5 bases). Looked up from germline, CDR1 is MGHRA and CDR2 is YSYEKL. The CDR3 consists of 14 residues. Trimming took off 4 bases at V and 8 bases at J, with 17 bases between the two ends. CDR3 nucleotide sequence: TGCGCCAGCAGCCGCGAAGGGGCAGGTCGAGGCTACACCTTC. Residues: CASSREGAGRGYTF.

This chain connects TRBV11-2 to TRBJ1-1; TRBD1 matches at 8 bases. Germline CDR1 SGHAT, CDR2 FQNNGV. The ends lost 0 bases at V and 1 base at J; junction bases unmatched: 4. The CDR3 contains 16 residues. CDR3 in amino acids: CASSLDSTGENTEAFF. Written as DNA, the CDR3 is TGTGCCAGCAGCTTAGATTCGACAGGGGAGAACACTGAAGCTTTCTTT.

The chain carries TRBV7-2 and TRBJ2-3; 8 bases map to TRBD2. This CDR3 is built from 14 residues. With V trimmed by 5 bases and J by 8 bases, 9 bases remained unmatched. Germline CDR1 and CDR2: SGHTA and FQGNSA. The CDR3 coding sequence is TGTGCCAGCAGCCCGGGACTAGTCGGTGGTACGCAGTATTTT. Its protein is CASSPGLVGGTQYF.

J is TRBJ1-1 and V is TRBV5-4, with D unclear. In germline, CDR1 is SGHNT, CDR2 YYREEE (reference sequence). V was trimmed by 2 bases and J by 3 bases, leaving 5 bases between them. This CDR3 comprises 12 residues. The CDR3 spells CASSFGDTEAFF. DNA of the CDR3: TGTGCCAGCAGCTTCGGAGACACTGAAGCTTTCTTT.

The chain carries TRBV28 and TRBJ1-2, with D uncertain. The germline V gene encodes CDR1 MDHEN and CDR2 SYDVKM. Trimming cost V 3 bases and J 6 bases, with 20 bases left between them. The CDR3 is made up of 16 amino acids. The CDR3 coding sequence is TGTGCCAGCAGTTTTCTTGACCGACTATTGGAGGATGGCTACACCTTC. The encoded protein is CASSFLDRLLEDGYTF.

The chain combines TRBV30 with TRBJ1-4; TRBD1 matches at 7 bases. CDR1 is GTSNPN and CDR2 is SVGIG in the germline V gene (reference sequence). V was clipped by 0 bases and J by 8 bases; unmatched bases: 6. The CDR3 consists of 14 residues. The CDR3 reads CAWSVRGLREKLFF. Here the CDR3 DNA reads TGTGCCTGGAGTGTAAGGGGGCTAAGGGAAAAACTGTTTTTT.

The chain couples TRBV27 to TRBJ2-2, with D possibly matching TRBD2 (6 bases). The V gene's germline CDR1 is MNHEY and CDR2 SMNVEV (reference sequence). The CDR3 is 18 amino acids. The V gene lost 4 bases and the J gene lost 0 bases, with 18 bases spanning the gap. The CDR3 sequence: CASSSSGTERANTGELFF. The CDR3 DNA reads TGTGCCAGCAGTTCCTCCGGGACTGAGCGTGCGAACACCGGGGAGCTGTTTTTT.

The chain links TRBV13 to TRBJ2-1, with TRBD2 matching 7 bases. The trim removed 0 bases at V and 8 bases at J, leaving 4 bases unmatched. The CDR3 runs 14 residues. CDR1 PRHDT and CDR2 FYEKMQ come from the germline V gene (reference sequence). CDR3 sequence reads: CASSLGLAVHEQFF. The CDR3 DNA reads as TGTGCCAGCAGCTTAGGCCTAGCGGTCCATGAGCAGTTCTTC.

This clone occurred a few times. The chain carries TRBV5-6 and TRBJ2-5; D is perhaps TRBD1 (5 bases). V lost 0 bases, J lost 2 bases, and 8 bases lay in between. CDR3 length equals 14 residues. Germline lookup yields CDR1 SGHDT and CDR2 YYEEEE. This CDR3 is CASSLGDSQETQYF. CDR3 coding DNA: TGTGCCAGCAGCTTGGGAGACAGTCAAGAGACCCAGTACTTC.

The rearrangement uses TRBV27 and TRBJ1-1, with TRBD1 identical over 7 bases. Germline-derived CDR1 and CDR2 are MNHEY and SMNVEV (reference sequence). CDR3 size: 14 residues. J lost 0 bases, V lost 5 bases, and 3 bases had no gene match. CDR3 DNA: TGTGCCAGCAGTCACAGGGGATTGAACACTGAAGCTTTCTTT. Translating it yields CASSHRGLNTEAFF.

The V gene is TRBV15, the J gene TRBJ2-5, with TRBD2 identical over 13 bases. The trim removed 3 bases at V and 1 base at J, leaving 2 bases unmatched. CDR1 is LNHNV and CDR2 is YYDKDF in the germline V gene (reference sequence). This CDR3 contains 16 residues. CDR3 nucleotide sequence: TGTGCCACCAGCAGGGGGACTAGCGGGGCCCAAGAGACCCAGTACTTC. Translated, it gives CATSRGTSGAQETQYF.

Concerning this clone itself: Since the CDR3 does not end with the conserved phenylalanine or tryptophan, this likely comes from a read error. Because the CDR3's place on the DNA is in doubt, the DNA is left out and the CDR3 is given as listed by TCRdb. The rearrangement joins TRBV27 to TRBJ2-7; TRBD2, the table's D call, was not compared with the DNA. The germline V gene has CDR1 MNHEY and CDR2 SMNVEV (reference sequence). The CDR3 comprises 13 residues, both ends counted. CDR3 in amino acids: CASSALAGGPEFA.

This chain connects TRBV25-1 to TRBJ1-4; perhaps TRBD1 as D (6 bases). This CDR3 has 15 amino acids. Germline CDR1 MGHDK, CDR2 SYGVNS. Trimming removed 3 bases at V and 4 bases at J, with 12 bases between. CDR3 protein: CASSDLQGINEKLFF. In DNA form, the CDR3 reads TGTGCCAGCAGTGATCTACAGGGAATTAATGAAAAACTGTTTTTT. Based on the CDR3 plus reference TRBV25-1 and TRBJ1-4, the full variable domain is EADIYQTPRYLVIGTGKKITLECSQTMGHDKMYWYQQDPGMELHLIHYSYGVNSTEKGDLSSESTVSRIRTEHFPLTLESARPSHTSQYLCASSDLQGINEKLFFGSGTQLSVL.

The sample holds a few counts of this clone. The chain carries TRBV7-8 and TRBJ1-1; D gene ambiguous. V was clipped by 4 bases and J by 4 bases, with 16 bases between them. The CDR3 contains 15 residues. From germline, CDR1 is SGHVS and CDR2 FQNEAQ. CDR3: CASSSALRSLTEAFF. The DNA for the CDR3 is TGTGCCAGCAGCTCCGCCCTGAGGTCACTCACTGAAGCTTTCTTT. Drawing the rest from reference TRBV7-8 and TRBJ1-1, the complete variable domain is GAGVSQSPRYKVAKRGQDVALRCDPISGHVSLFWYQQALGQGPEFLTYFQNEAQLDKSGLPSDRFFAERPEGSVSTLKIQRTQQEDSAVYLCASSSALRSLTEAFFGQGTRLTVV.

The chain couples TRBV19 to TRBJ1-1; D is perhaps TRBD1 (6 bases). V lost 2 bases to trimming and J lost 1 base, with 8 bases between them. Per the germline V gene, CDR1 is LNHDA and CDR2 is SQIVND (reference sequence). CDR3 length equals 14 residues. This CDR3 reads CASSISGANTEAFF. In nucleotides, the CDR3 is TGTGCCAGTAGTATATCAGGGGCGAACACTGAAGCTTTCTTT.

The chain has TRBV11-2 and TRBJ1-1; no clear D gene. The germline gives CDR1 SGHAT, CDR2 FQNNGV. CDR3 length: 16 amino acids. Trimming cost V 4 bases and J 5 bases, with 20 bases left between them. CDR3 bases: TGTGCCAGCAGCTCGAGACCATCGGGTACGAGGACTGAAGCTTTCTTT. This codes for CASSSRPSGTRTEAFF.

This chain uses TRBV6-4 with TRBJ1-2; D is undetermined. Germline V gives CDR1 MRHNA, CDR2 SNTAGT. V was clipped by 5 bases and J by 4 bases, with 14 bases between them. The CDR3 covers 14 residues. The CDR3 reads CASSPDGGGYGYTF. The CDR3 DNA reads as TGTGCCAGCAGTCCCGACGGAGGAGGCTATGGCTACACCTTC.

This chain links TRBV7-8 with TRBJ2-3; 15 bases agree with TRBD2. The CDR3 consists of 20 residues. The V and J ends lost 4 bases and 4 bases, in that order; junction bases with no gene match: 15. Germline V gene sequence: CDR1 SGHVS, CDR2 FQNEAQ. The CDR3 loop is CASSSTLRNGLAGGSDTQYF. The CDR3 DNA follows: TGTGCCAGCAGCTCGACCCTAAGAAACGGACTAGCGGGAGGGTCAGATACGCAGTATTTT.

The sample holds a few counts of this clone. This chain joins TRBV7-2 and TRBJ2-1; TRBD2 might be the D (6 bases). The ends were cut back, 5 bases at V and 7 bases at J, with 12 bases in the middle. The germline V gene has CDR1 SGHTA and CDR2 FQGNSA. This CDR3 has 13 residues. The DNA of the CDR3 is TGTGCCAGCAGCCCTAGCGTGGATAATGAGCAGTTCTTC. This encodes CASSPSVDNEQFF.

The rearrangement uses TRBV19 and TRBJ1-5, with D uncertain. The CDR3 runs to 14 residues. Germline CDR1 reads LNHDA; CDR2 reads SQIVND (reference sequence). The V end was cut by 1 base, the J end by 3 bases, with 7 bases between. The CDR3 spells CASSIGLVNQPQHF. The CDR3 DNA reads TGTGCCAGTAGTATAGGCCTAGTCAATCAGCCCCAGCATTTT.

This chain joins TRBV4-1 and TRBJ1-4, with unresolved D. This CDR3 has 16 amino acids. V was clipped by 1 base and J by 5 bases, with 14 bases between them. Looked up from germline, CDR1 is MGHRA and CDR2 is YSYEKL. CDR3 DNA sequence: TGCGCCAGCAGCCAAGGAGGGTTTGGAAGGAATGAAAAACTGTTTTTT. Translation gives CASSQGGFGRNEKLFF.

This chain joins TRBV19 and TRBJ1-1, with 8 nucleotides matching TRBD1. With 7 bases clipped from V and 4 bases from J, the junction kept 17 bases outside the gene matches. CDR3 size: 17 residues. Germline CDR1 and CDR2: LNHDA and SQIVND (reference sequence). CDR3 in DNA: TGTGCCAGTATCCTTAATCAGGGACAGGAGAAATCCACTGAAGCTTTCTTT. Residues: CASILNQGQEKSTEAFF.

The chain is built from TRBV29-1 and TRBJ1-5; 8 bases are a match to TRBD1. CDR3 length: 13 amino acids. Germline CDR1 reads SQVTM; CDR2 reads ANQGSEA. V gave up 5 bases and J gave up 7 bases; unmatched junction bases: 7. CDR3 coding DNA: TGCAGCGTTTCCAGGGGGCTCAGGCAGCCCCAGCATTTT. It is translated as CSVSRGLRQPQHF.